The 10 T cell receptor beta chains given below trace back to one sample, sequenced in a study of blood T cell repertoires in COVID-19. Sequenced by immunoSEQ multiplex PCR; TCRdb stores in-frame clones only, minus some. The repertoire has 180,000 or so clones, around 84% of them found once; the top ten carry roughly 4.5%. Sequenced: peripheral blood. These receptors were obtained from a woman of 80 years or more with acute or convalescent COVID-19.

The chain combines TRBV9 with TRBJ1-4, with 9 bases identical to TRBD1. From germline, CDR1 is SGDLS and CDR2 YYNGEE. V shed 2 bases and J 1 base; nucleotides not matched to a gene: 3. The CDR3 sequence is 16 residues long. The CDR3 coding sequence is TGTGCCAGCAGCGTGGGACAGGGTTTAACTAATGAAAAACTGTTTTTT. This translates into CASSVGQGLTNEKLFF.

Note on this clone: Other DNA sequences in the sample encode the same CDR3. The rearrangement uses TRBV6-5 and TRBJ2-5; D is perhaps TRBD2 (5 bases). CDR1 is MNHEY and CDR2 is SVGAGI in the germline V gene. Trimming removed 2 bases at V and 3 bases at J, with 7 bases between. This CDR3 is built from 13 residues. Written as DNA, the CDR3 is TGTGCCAGCAGTTACCCCGGGAAAGAGACCCAGTACTTC. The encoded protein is CASSYPGKETQYF.

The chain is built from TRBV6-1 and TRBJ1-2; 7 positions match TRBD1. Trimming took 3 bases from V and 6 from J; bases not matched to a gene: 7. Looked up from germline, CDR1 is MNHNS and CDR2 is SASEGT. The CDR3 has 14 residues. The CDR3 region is CASSDPGQGDGYTF. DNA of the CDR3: TGTGCCAGCAGTGATCCAGGGCAGGGGGATGGCTACACCTTC.

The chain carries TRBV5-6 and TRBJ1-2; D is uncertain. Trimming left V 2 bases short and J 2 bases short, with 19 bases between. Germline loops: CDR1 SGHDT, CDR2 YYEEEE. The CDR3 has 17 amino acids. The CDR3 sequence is CASSFGGRPNGNYGYTF. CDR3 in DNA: TGTGCCAGCAGCTTCGGAGGACGCCCCAACGGGAACTATGGCTACACCTTC.

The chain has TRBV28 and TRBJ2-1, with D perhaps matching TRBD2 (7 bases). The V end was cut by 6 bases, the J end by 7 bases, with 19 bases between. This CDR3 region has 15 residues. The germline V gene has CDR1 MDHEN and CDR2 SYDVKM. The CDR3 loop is CASSRMRGGRNEQFF. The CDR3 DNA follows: TGTGCCAGCAGCCGGATGAGGGGGGGCAGAAATGAGCAGTTCTTC.

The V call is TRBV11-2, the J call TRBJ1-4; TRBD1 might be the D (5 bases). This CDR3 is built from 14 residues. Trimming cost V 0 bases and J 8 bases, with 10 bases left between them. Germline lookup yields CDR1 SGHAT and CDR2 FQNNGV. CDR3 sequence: CASSLDSPGEKLFF. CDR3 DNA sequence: TGTGCCAGCAGCTTAGACTCACCAGGGGAAAAACTGTTTTTT.

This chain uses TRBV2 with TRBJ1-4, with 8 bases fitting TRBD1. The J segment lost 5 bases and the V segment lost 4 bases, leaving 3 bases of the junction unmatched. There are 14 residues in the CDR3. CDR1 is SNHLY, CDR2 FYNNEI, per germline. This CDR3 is CASSGDRGNEKLFF. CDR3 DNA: TGTGCCAGCAGTGGAGACAGGGGAAATGAAAAACTGTTTTTT. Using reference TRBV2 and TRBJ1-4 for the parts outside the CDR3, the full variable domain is EPEVTQTPSHQVTQMGQEVILRCVPISNHLYFYWYRQILGQKVEFLVSFYNNEISEKSEIFDDQFSVERPDGSNFTLKIRSTKLEDSAMYFCASSGDRGNEKLFFGSGTQLSVL.

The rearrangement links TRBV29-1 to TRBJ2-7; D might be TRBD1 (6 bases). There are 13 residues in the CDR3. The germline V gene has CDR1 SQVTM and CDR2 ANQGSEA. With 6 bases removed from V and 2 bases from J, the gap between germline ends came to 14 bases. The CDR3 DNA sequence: TGCAGCGTGAGGGGGATGCGCCCCTACGAGCAGTACTTC. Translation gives CSVRGMRPYEQYF.

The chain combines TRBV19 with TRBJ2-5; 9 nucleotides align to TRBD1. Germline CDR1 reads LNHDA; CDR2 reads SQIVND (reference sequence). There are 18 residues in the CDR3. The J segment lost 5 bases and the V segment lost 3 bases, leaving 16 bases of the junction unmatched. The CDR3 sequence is CASSMETGGRRVGETQYF. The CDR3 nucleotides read TGTGCCAGTAGTATGGAAACAGGGGGCCGGCGCGTTGGTGAGACCCAGTACTTC. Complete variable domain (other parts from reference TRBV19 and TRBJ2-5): DGGITQSPKYLFRKEGQNVTLSCEQNLNHDAMYWYRQDPGQGLRLIYYSQIVNDFQKGDIAEGYSVSREKKESFPLTVTSAQKNPTAFYLCASSMETGGRRVGETQYFGPGTRLLVL.

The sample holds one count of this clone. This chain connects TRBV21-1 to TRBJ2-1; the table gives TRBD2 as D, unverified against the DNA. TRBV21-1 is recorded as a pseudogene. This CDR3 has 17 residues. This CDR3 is CASSKSRGFSSYNEQFF. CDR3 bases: TGTGCCAGCAGCAAAAGTAGAGGATTTAGCTCCTACAATGAGCAGTTCTTC.